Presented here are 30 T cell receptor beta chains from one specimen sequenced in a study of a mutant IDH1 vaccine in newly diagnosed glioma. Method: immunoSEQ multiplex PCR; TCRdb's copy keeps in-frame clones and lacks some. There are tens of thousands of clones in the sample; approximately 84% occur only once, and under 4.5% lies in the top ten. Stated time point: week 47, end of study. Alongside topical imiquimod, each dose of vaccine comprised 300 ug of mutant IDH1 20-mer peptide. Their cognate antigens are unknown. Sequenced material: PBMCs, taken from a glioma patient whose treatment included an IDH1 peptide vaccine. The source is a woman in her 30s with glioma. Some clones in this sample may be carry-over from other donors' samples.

CDR3: CASSRLDSNQPQHF. The CDR3 DNA reads TGTGCCAGCAGCCGGCTCGATAGCAATCAGCCCCAGCATTTT. The gene calls are TRBV5-6 and TRBJ1-5; no reliable D call. This CDR3 is built from 14 residues. V lost 4 bases, J lost 0 bases, and 8 bases lay in between. The V gene's germline CDR1 is SGHDT and CDR2 YYEEEE.

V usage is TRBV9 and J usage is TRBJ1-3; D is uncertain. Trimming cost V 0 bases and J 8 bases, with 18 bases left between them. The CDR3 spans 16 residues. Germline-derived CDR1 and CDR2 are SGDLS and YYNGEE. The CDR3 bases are TGTGCCAGCAGCGTAGCGGGTTTCGCCGCTCTGGACACCATATATTTT. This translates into CASSVAGFAALDTIYF.

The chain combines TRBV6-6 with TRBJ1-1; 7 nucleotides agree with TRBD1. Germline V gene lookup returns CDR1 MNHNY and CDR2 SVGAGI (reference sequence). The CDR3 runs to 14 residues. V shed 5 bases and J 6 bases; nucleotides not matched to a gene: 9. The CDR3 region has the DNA TGTGCCAGCAGTATGACAGGGATAGTCGCTGAAGCTTTCTTT. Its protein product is CASSMTGIVAEAFF.

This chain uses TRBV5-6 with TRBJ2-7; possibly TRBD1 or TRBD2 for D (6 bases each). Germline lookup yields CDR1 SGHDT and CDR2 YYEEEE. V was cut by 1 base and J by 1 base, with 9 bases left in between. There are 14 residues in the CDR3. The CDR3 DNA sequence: TGTGCCAGCAGCTTGAAAGGGGGGTCCTACGAGCAGTACTTC. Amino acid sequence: CASSLKGGSYEQYF. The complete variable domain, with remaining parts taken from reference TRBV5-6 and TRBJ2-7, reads DAGVTQSPTHLIKTRGQQVTLRCSPKSGHDTVSWYQQALGQGPQFIFQYYEEEERQRGNFPDRFSGHQFPNYSSELNVNALLLGDSALYLCASSLKGGSYEQYFGPGTRLTVT.

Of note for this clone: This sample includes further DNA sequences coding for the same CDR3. DNA for the CDR3: TGCGCCAGCAGCTTGGAGGGAGGGTCTGGAAACACCATATATTTT. Its translation: CASSLEGGSGNTIYF. This sequence joins TRBV5-1 and TRBJ1-3; no reliable D call. Germline V gene sequence: CDR1 SGHRS, CDR2 YFSETQ. The CDR3 spans 15 residues. V dropped 0 bases and J dropped 1 base, with 8 bases sitting between them.

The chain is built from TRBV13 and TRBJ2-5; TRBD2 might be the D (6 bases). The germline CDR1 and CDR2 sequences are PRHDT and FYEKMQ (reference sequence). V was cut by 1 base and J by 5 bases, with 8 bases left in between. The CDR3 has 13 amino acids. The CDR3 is CASSLASVETQYF. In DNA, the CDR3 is TGTGCCAGCAGCTTAGCTAGCGTGGAGACCCAGTACTTC.

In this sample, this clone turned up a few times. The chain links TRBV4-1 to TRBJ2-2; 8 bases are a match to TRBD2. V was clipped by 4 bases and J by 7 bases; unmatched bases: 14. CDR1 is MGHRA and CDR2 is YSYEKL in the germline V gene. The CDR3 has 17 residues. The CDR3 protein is CASSLGPGTSEFGELFF. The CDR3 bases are TGCGCCAGCAGCCTTGGACCAGGGACTAGTGAGTTCGGGGAGCTGTTTTTT.

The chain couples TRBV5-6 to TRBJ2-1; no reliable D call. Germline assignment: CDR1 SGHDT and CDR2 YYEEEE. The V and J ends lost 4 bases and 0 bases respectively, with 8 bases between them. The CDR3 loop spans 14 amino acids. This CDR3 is CASSEQTSYNEQFF. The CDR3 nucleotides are TGTGCCAGCAGCGAACAGACCTCCTACAATGAGCAGTTCTTC.

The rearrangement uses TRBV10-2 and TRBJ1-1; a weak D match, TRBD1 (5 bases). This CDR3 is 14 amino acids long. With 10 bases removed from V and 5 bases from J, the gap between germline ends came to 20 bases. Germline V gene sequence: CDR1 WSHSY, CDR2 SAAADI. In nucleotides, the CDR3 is TGCGCCACCTCCTTTCCGGGACGTGTTACTGAAGCTTTCTTT. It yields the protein CATSFPGRVTEAFF.

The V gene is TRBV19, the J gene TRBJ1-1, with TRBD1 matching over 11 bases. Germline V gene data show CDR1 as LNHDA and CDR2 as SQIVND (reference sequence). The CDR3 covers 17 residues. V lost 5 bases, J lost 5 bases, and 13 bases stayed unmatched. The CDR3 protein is CASSFRDGTGGGTEAFF. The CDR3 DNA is TGTGCCAGTAGTTTCAGGGACGGGACAGGGGGTGGGACTGAAGCTTTCTTT. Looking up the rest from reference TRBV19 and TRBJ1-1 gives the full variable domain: DGGITQSPKYLFRKEGQNVTLSCEQNLNHDAMYWYRQDPGQGLRLIYYSQIVNDFQKGDIAEGYSVSREKKESFPLTVTSAQKNPTAFYLCASSFRDGTGGGTEAFFGQGTRLTVV.

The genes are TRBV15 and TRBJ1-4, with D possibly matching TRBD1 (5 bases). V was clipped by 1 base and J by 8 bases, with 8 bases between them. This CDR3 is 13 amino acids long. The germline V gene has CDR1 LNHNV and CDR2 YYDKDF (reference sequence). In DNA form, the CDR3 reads TGTGCCACCAGCAGAGGGGGGAGGGAAAAACTGTTTTTT. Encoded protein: CATSRGGREKLFF. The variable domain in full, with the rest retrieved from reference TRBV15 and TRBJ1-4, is DAMVIQNPRYQVTQFGKPVTLSCSQTLNHNVMYWYQQKSSQAPKLLFHYYDKDFNNEADTPDNFQSRRPNTSFCFLDIRSPGLGDTAMYLCATSRGGREKLFFGSGTQLSVL.

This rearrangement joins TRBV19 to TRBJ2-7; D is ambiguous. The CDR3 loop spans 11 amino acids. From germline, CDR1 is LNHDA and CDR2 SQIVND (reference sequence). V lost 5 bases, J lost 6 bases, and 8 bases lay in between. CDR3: CASSAQSEQYF. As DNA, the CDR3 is TGTGCCAGTAGTGCACAGAGCGAGCAGTACTTC.

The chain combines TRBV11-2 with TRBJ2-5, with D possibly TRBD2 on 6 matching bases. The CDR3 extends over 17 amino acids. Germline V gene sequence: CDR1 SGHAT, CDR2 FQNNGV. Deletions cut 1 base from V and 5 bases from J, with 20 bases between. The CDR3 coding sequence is TGTGCCAGCAGCTTAGTCGGAGGGACTCAACACCGGGAGACCCAGTACTTC. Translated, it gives CASSLVGGTQHRETQYF. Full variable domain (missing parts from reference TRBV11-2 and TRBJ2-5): EAGVAQSPRYKIIEKRQSVAFWCNPISGHATLYWYQQILGQGPKLLIQFQNNGVVDDSQLPKDRFSAERLKGVDSTLKIQPAKLEDSAVYLCASSLVGGTQHRETQYFGPGTRLLVL.

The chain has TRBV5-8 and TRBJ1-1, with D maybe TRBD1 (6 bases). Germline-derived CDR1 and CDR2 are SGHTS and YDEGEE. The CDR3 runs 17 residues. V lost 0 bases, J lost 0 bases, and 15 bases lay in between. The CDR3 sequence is CASSLAAMDSLNTEAFF. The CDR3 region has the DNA TGTGCCAGCAGCTTGGCCGCAATGGACAGTTTGAACACTGAAGCTTTCTTT.

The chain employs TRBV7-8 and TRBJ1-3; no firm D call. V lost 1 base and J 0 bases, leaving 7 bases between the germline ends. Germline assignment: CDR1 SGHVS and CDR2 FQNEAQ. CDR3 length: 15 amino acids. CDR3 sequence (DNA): TGTGCCAGCAGCTTAGTGTGCTGCTCTGGAAACACCATATATTTT. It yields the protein CASSLVCCSGNTIYF. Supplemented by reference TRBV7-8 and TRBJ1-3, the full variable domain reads GAGVSQSPRYKVAKRGQDVALRCDPISGHVSLFWYQQALGQGPEFLTYFQNEAQLDKSGLPSDRFFAERPEGSVSTLKIQRTQQEDSAVYLCASSLVCCSGNTIYFGEGSWLTVV.

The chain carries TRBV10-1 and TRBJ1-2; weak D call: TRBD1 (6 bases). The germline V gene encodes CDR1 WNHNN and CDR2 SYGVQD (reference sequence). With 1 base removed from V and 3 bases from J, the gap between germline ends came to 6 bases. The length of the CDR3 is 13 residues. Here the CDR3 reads CASSEYRDYGYTF. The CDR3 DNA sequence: TGCGCCAGCAGTGAGTACAGGGACTATGGCTACACCTTC.

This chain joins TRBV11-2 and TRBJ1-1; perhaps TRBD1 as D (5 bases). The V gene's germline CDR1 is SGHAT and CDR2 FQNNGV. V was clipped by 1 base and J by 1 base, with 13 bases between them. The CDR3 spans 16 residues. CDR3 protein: CASSLVAGVTNTEAFF. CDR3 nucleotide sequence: TGTGCCAGCAGCTTAGTGGCGGGGGTCACGAACACTGAAGCTTTCTTT. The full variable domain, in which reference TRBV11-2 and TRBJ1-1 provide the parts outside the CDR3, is EAGVAQSPRYKIIEKRQSVAFWCNPISGHATLYWYQQILGQGPKLLIQFQNNGVVDDSQLPKDRFSAERLKGVDSTLKIQPAKLEDSAVYLCASSLVAGVTNTEAFFGQGTRLTVV.

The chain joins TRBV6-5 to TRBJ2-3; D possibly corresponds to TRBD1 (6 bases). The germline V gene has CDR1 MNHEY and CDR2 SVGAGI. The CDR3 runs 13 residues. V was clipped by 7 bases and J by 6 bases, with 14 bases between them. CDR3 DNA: TGTGCCAGCAATGACCGGGACACCGATACGCAGTATTTT. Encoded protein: CASNDRDTDTQYF.

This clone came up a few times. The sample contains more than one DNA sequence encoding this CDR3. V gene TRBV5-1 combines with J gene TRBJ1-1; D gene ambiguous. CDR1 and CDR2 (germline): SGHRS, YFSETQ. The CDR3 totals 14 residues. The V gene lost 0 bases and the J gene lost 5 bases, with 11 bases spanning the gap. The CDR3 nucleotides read TGCGCCAGCAGCTTGGGAGTAGGATGGACTGAAGCTTTCTTT. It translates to CASSLGVGWTEAFF.

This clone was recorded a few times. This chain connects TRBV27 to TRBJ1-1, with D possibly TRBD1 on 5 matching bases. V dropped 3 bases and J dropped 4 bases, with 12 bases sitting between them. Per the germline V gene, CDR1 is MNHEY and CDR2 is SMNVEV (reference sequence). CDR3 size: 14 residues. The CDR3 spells CASSLGPRATEAFF. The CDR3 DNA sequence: TGTGCCAGCAGTTTGGGGCCGAGAGCCACTGAAGCTTTCTTT.

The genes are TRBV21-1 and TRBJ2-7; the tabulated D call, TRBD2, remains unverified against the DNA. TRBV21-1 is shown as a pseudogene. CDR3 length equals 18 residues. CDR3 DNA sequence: TGTGCCAGCAGCAAACCGAACGGACCACCGGGACTAGAGGCCGAGCAGTACTTC. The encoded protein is CASSKPNGPPGLEAEQYF.

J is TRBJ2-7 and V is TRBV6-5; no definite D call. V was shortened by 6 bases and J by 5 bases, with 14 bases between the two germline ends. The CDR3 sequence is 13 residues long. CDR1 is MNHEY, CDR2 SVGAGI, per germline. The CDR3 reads CASSRARMDEQYF. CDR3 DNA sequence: TGTGCCAGCAGCCGAGCAAGAATGGACGAGCAGTACTTC.

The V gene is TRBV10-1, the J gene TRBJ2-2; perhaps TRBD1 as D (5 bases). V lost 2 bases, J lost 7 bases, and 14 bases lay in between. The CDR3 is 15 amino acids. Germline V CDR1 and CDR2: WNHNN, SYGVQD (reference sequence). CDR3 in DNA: TGCGCCAGCAGTGAGGCCCCAGGGTTCAGCGGGGAGCTGTTTTTT. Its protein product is CASSEAPGFSGELFF.

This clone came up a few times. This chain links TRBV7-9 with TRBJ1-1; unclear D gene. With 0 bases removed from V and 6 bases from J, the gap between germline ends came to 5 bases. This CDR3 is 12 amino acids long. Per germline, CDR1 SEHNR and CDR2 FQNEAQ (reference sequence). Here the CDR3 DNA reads TGTGCCAGCAGCTTAGCTAGGGCTGAAGCTTTCTTT. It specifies CASSLARAEAFF.

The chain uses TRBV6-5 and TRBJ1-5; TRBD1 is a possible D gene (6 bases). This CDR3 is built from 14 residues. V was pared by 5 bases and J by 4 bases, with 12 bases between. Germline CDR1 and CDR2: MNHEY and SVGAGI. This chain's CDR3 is CASSLGQPNQPQHF. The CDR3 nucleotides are TGTGCCAGCAGTCTCGGACAGCCTAATCAGCCCCAGCATTTT.

The CDR3 DNA is TGCGCCAGCAGCCAAGGGGCAGGGGGATATGCCTACGAGCAGTACTTC. Translation: CASSQGAGGYAYEQYF. The J gene is TRBJ2-7, the V gene TRBV4-1; 7 nucleotides line up with TRBD1. Germline trimming cut 1 base from V and 2 bases from J; bases unmatched to any gene: 8. This CDR3 region has 16 residues. Germline V CDR1 and CDR2: MGHRA, YSYEKL.

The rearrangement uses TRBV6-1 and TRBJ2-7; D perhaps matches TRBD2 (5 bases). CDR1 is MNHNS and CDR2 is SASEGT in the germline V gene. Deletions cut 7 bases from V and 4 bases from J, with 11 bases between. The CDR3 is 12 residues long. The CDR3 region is CASTLSGYEQYF. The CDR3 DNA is TGTGCCAGCACCCTCAGCGGATACGAGCAGTACTTC.

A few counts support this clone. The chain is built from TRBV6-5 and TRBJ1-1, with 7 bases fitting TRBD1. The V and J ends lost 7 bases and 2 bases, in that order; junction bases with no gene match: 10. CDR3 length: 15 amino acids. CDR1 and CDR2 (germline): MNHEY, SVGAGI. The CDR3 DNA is TGTGCCAGCAAGAAGAACAGGGGTGGAAACACTGAAGCTTTCTTT. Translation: CASKKNRGGNTEAFF.

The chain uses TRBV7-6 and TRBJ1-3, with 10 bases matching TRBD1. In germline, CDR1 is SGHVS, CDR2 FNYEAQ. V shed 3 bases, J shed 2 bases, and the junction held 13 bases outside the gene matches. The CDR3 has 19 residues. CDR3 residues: CASSFRDRGRGTPGNTIYF. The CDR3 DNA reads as TGTGCCAGCAGCTTCCGGGACAGGGGAAGGGGGACTCCTGGAAACACCATATATTTT. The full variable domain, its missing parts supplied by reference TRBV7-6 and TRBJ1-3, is GAGVSQSPRYKVTKRGQDVALRCDPISGHVSLYWYRQALGQGPEFLTYFNYEAQQDKSGLPNDRFSAERPEGSISTLTIQRTEQRDSAMYRCASSFRDRGRGTPGNTIYFGEGSWLTVV.

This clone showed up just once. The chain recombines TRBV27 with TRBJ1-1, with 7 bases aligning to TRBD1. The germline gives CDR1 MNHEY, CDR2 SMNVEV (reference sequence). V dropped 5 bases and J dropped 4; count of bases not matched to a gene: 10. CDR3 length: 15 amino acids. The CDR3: CASSPKQGKGTEAFF. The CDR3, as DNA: TGTGCCAGCAGTCCAAAACAGGGGAAGGGCACTGAAGCTTTCTTT.